Here is one TCR beta chain with its context. The record originates from a study of cytomegalovirus exposure and HLA in healthy donors. Healthy donors of bone marrow made up the group. CDR1 and CDR2 (germline): SGHVS, FQNEAQ. This CDR3 region has 19 residues. The trim removed 3 bases at V and 2 bases at J, leaving 15 bases unmatched. PCR primers comprised 60 Vbeta and 13 Jbeta primers. Methods used by the authors: Later analysis identified 80 million to 90 million unique TCR beta chains, some 10 million shared. This table comes from immunoSEQ multiplex PCR, and its TCRdb copy is limited to in-frame clones, with some not included. V, J and clone size are those of that table, while D and trimming were read from the DNA. Of about 230,000 clones in the sample, 85% are singletons; the top ten hold over 1%.

The sample consisted of PBMCs. The origin of this receptor is a human donor in good health. V and J are TRBV7-8 and TRBJ1-5, with 8 bases identical to TRBD1. CDR3 sequence: CASSLDRVIKGRGNQPQHF. In DNA form, the CDR3 reads TGTGCCAGCAGCTTGGACAGGGTTATTAAAGGTCGGGGCAATCAGCCCCAGCATTTT.